These T cell receptor beta chains were read from a single sample in a study of T cell changes during pregnancy in multiple sclerosis. The data were produced by immunoSEQ multiplex PCR, yet TCRdb's version contains in-frame clones alone and is incomplete. Found here are 70,000 or so clones, approximately 91% of them singletons; the top ten hold about 1.5%. The source material was peripheral blood, sampled in the third trimester of pregnancy. These receptors all come from a female donor with multiple sclerosis, enrolled in a pregnancy study. The CDR3 runs from the conserved cysteine through the conserved F or W. D genes are given only for firm matches. For some rows the clone size is stated as once, few or many, or as a class when expanded; others skip it.

d_gene,v_gene,j_gene,abundance,CDR3nt,CDR3aa
NA,TRBV2,TRBJ2-1,NA,TGTGCCAGCAGTATAGAACAGGTCAATGAGCAGTTCTTC,CASSIEQVNEQFF
NA,TRBV4-3,TRBJ2-4,NA,TGCGCCAGCAGCCAAGGGGGACTAGCCAAAAACATTCAGTACTTC,CASSQGGLAKNIQYF
TRBD1,TRBV7-2,TRBJ2-4,NA,TGTGCCAGCAGCTCGCTGACAGGGGGTAACATAGCCAAAAACATTCAGTACTTC,CASSSLTGGNIAKNIQYF
TRBD1,TRBV6-6,TRBJ1-1,once,TGTGCCAGCAGTAACAGGGGGCGCGAAGCTTTCTTT,CASSNRGREAFF
NA,TRBV7-2,TRBJ2-1,NA,TGTGCCAGCAGCTCCATTGCGCTAGCCAGCTCCTACAATGAGCAGTTCTTC,CASSSIALASSYNEQFF
NA,TRBV2,TRBJ2-1,NA,TGTGCCAGCAGAGAGACCGACTGGACTGCCGTGTGGGGGCAGTTCTTC,CASRETDWTAVWGQFF
NA,TRBV7-2,TRBJ2-3,NA,TGTGCCAGCAGCTTTAGAGGTCGCGCAGATACGCAGTATTTT,CASSFRGRADTQYF
NA,TRBV4-1,TRBJ2-7,NA,TGCGCCAGCAGCCAAACAGAGATCTACGAGCAGTACTTC,CASSQTEIYEQYF
NA,TRBV2,TRBJ2-3,NA,TGTGCCAGCAGTGAAGCGCCGGGAGATACGCAGTATTTT,CASSEAPGDTQYF
NA,TRBV5-1,TRBJ2-7,NA,TGCGCCAGCAGCTTAGCAGGGCTATATACCTACGAGCAGTACTTC,CASSLAGLYTYEQYF
NA,TRBV4-1,TRBJ1-4,NA,TGCGCCAGCAGCCTCGGGGGGGCCGTCCGCTTGAATGAAAAACTGTTTTTT,CASSLGGAVRLNEKLFF
TRBD1,TRBV4-3,TRBJ1-4,NA,TGCGCCAGCAGCCAAGCCCCCACCGACAGGGAGAATGAAAAACTGTTTTTT,CASSQAPTDRENEKLFF
NA,TRBV6-1,TRBJ1-1,NA,TGTGCCAGCAGTGAAGGAGGGAGTCCCACTGAAGCTTTCTTT,CASSEGGSPTEAFF
NA,TRBV5-5,TRBJ2-3,NA,TGTGCCAGCAGCCGAACTAGTAGTGGAGGGACAGATACGCAGTATTTT,CASSRTSSGGTDTQYF
NA,TRBV5-4,TRBJ1-6,medium-sized,TGTGCCAGCAGCTTTAGGAGGGATTCACCCCTCCACTTT,CASSFRRDSPLHF
TRBD1,TRBV5-1,TRBJ2-1,NA,TGCGCCAGCAGGCCTCAACTTATAGGACAGGGTGGGAATGAGCAGTTCTTC,CASRPQLIGQGGNEQFF
TRBD2,TRBV29-1,TRBJ2-1,NA,TGCAGCGTTCTTGGGGGGGGGTCTTACAATGAGCAGTTCTTC,CSVLGGGSYNEQFF
NA,TRBV19,TRBJ1-2,NA,TGTGCCAGTAGTATTCTGAGCGGAAACTATGGCTACACCTTC,CASSILSGNYGYTF
NA,TRBV15,TRBJ1-4,NA,TGTGCCACCAGCAGAGATCTTGCGGGGACTAATGAAAAACTGTTTTTT,CATSRDLAGTNEKLFF
TRBD1,TRBV4-1,TRBJ1-5,NA,TGCGCCAGCAGCCAGTATGGGACAGTAGGTCAGCCCCAGCATTTT,CASSQYGTVGQPQHF
NA,TRBV5-1,TRBJ2-7,NA,TGCGCCAGCAGCTCTGGACAGACCCTATGGGACGAGCAGTACTTC,CASSSGQTLWDEQYF
NA,TRBV6-5,TRBJ2-3,NA,TGTGCCAGCAGACTCTTCTCCCGAACGCAGTATTTT,CASRLFSRTQYF
NA,TRBV5-1,TRBJ1-6,NA,TGCGCCAGCAGCCCCGTGACGGGCCAGGGCTCACCCCTCCACTTT,CASSPVTGQGSPLHF
NA,TRBV30,TRBJ1-5,NA,TGTGCCTGGAGTGGGGGGCAGAGCAATCAGCCCCAGCATTTT,CAWSGGQSNQPQHF
TRBD2,TRBV5-1,TRBJ2-1,NA,TGCGCCAGCAGCGAGACTAGCGGGGGGGCCGGTGAGCAGTTCTTC,CASSETSGGAGEQFF
NA,TRBV5-1,TRBJ1-2,once,TGCGCCAGCAGCCCCCTGGTCGGGACTAACTATGGCTACACCTTC,CASSPLVGTNYGYTF
TRBD1,TRBV7-2,TRBJ2-2,once,TGTGCCAGCAGCCCCCCAAGGGGCCAGGGGGCCTCCACCGGGGAGCTGTTTTTT,CASSPPRGQGASTGELFF
NA,TRBV28,TRBJ1-1,NA,TGTGCCAGCAGGGCCCACACTGAAGCTTTCTTT,CASRAHTEAFF
TRBD2,TRBV2,TRBJ2-1,NA,TGTGCCAGCAGCGATCAGTCTGGGACTAGCTCCTACAATGAGCAGTTCTTC,CASSDQSGTSSYNEQFF
TRBD1,TRBV5-1,TRBJ1-4,NA,TGCGCCAGCAGCTTGGGGGCGACAGGGGGCGGTGAAAAACTGTTTTTT,CASSLGATGGGEKLFF
NA,TRBV9,TRBJ1-1,NA,TGTGCCAGCAGCCCCGGGGGGTACGACACTGAAGCTTTCTTT,CASSPGGYDTEAFF
TRBD1,TRBV5-4,TRBJ1-2,few,TGTGCCAGCACCCTGACAGGGAGGTCTGGCTACACCTTC,CASTLTGRSGYTF
NA,TRBV6-1,TRBJ1-1,NA,TGTGCCAGCAGTGAAGTATTAGGAGTGGATGCTTTCTTT,CASSEVLGVDAFF
TRBD1,TRBV18,TRBJ1-5,NA,TGTGCCAGCTCCTCCGGACAGGGGTGGGGTAGCAATCAGCCCCAGCATTTT,CASSSGQGWGSNQPQHF
TRBD1,TRBV18,TRBJ1-4,NA,TGTGCCAGCTCACCCCGGACAGGGTCTAATGAAAAACTGTTTTTT,CASSPRTGSNEKLFF
NA,TRBV15,TRBJ2-7,NA,TGTGCCACCAGCAGAGTGGACAGAGGGGAGCAGTACTTC,CATSRVDRGEQYF
NA,TRBV11-1,TRBJ2-3,NA,TGTGCCAGCAGCTTTACTTACAGGGAAGGCACAGATACGCAGTATTTT,CASSFTYREGTDTQYF
NA,TRBV6-4,TRBJ2-3,NA,TGTGCCAGCAGTCCAGGACTCGGCACAGATACGCAGTATTTT,CASSPGLGTDTQYF
NA,TRBV7-2,TRBJ1-3,NA,TGTGCCAGCAGCTCCCGCAACGCAGGAAATGGAAACACCATATATTTT,CASSSRNAGNGNTIYF
TRBD2,TRBV4-3,TRBJ2-3,NA,TGCGCCAGCAGCCAAGATGTGGCGGGGGGGGCAGATACGCAGTATTTT,CASSQDVAGGADTQYF
NA,TRBV7-3,TRBJ2-1,NA,TGTGCCAGCAGCTTAATTCGGGCAGGACATTACAATGAGCAGTTCTTC,CASSLIRAGHYNEQFF
NA,TRBV19,TRBJ2-1,NA,TGTGCCAGTATTGCGGTCGGGGGTCCTTCCTACAATGAGCAGTTCTTC,CASIAVGGPSYNEQFF
NA,TRBV2,TRBJ1-2,few,TGTGCCAGCAGTGAAACCCGAGCCGCTAACTATGGCTACACCTTC,CASSETRAANYGYTF
TRBD2,TRBV5-5,TRBJ2-7,NA,TGTGCCAGCAGCTCAGGACTAGCGGGGGCCTACGAGCAGTACTTC,CASSSGLAGAYEQYF
NA,TRBV6-5,TRBJ1-5,few,TGTGCCAGCAGTGTGGTCCAGAATAGCAATCAGCCCCAGCATTTT,CASSVVQNSNQPQHF
TRBD2,TRBV7-8,TRBJ2-5,NA,TGTGCCAGCAGCTTAGGGGCTCTAGCGGGGGGAAGAGAAGAGACCCAGTACTTC,CASSLGALAGGREETQYF
NA,TRBV6-5,TRBJ2-5,NA,TGTGCCAGCAGTTACGTGGGGGGGCTAAAGACCCAGTACTTC,CASSYVGGLKTQYF
NA,TRBV27,TRBJ1-6,NA,TGTGCCAGCAGCATAACAGGGCAGGGGTCACCCCTCCACTTT,CASSITGQGSPLHF
NA,TRBV12-2,TRBJ1-5,NA,TGTGCAAGTCGCTTACGGACAGGTCATAGCAATCAGCCCCAGCATTTT,CASRLRTGHSNQPQHF
NA,TRBV2,TRBJ2-7,NA,TGTGCCAGCAGTCACGACGGGGACTCCTACGAGCAGTACTTC,CASSHDGDSYEQYF
TRBD2,TRBV2,TRBJ2-5,NA,TGTGCCAGCATTCCCGGGAGGACCTTGGGGACCCAGTACTTC,CASIPGRTLGTQYF
NA,TRBV27,TRBJ1-5,NA,TGTGCCAGCAGCAGGCTAGCGGGGGGCGGCAATCAGCCCCAGCATTTT,CASSRLAGGGNQPQHF
NA,TRBV28,TRBJ2-5,once,TGTGCCAGCAGGTCCGCCGGGGACCGTCGGGGGGAGACCCAGTACTTC,CASRSAGDRRGETQYF